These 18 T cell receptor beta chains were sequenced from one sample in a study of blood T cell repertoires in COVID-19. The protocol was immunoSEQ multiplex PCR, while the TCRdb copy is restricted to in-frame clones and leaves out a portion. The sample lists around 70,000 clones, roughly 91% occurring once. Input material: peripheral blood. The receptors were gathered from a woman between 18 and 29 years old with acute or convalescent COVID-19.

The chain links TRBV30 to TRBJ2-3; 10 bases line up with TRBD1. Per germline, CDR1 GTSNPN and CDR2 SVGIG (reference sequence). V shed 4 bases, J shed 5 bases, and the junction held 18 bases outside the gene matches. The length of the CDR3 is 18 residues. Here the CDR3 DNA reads TGTGCCTGGAAGGGAAGAATTGGGCGGGACAGGGGTTTAGATACGCAGTATTTT. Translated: CAWKGRIGRDRGLDTQYF.

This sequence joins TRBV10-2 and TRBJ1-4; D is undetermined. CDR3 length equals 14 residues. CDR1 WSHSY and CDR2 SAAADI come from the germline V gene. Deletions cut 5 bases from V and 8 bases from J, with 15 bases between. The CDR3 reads CASSHFGEPEKLFF. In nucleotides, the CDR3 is TGCGCCAGCAGTCATTTTGGGGAGCCGGAAAAACTGTTTTTT.

CDR3 coding DNA: TGTGCCAGCACTTCCCGGGATCCAAACACTGAAGCTTTCTTT. Translation gives CASTSRDPNTEAFF. The rearrangement uses TRBV6-5 and TRBJ1-1; D remains ambiguous. CDR1 and CDR2 from the germline V gene are MNHEY and SVGAGI. V lost 7 bases and J 2 bases, leaving 14 bases between the germline ends. This CDR3 has 14 residues.

CDR3 in DNA: TGCGCCAGCAGCCAATCCCGAACTAGCGGAGACAATGAGCAGTTCTTC. Its translation: CASSQSRTSGDNEQFF. The rearrangement links TRBV4-3 to TRBJ2-1; 8 positions match TRBD2. V lost 2 bases and J lost 5; bases outside the gene matches: 8. CDR3 length equals 16 residues. Germline V CDR1 and CDR2: LGHNA, YSLEER.

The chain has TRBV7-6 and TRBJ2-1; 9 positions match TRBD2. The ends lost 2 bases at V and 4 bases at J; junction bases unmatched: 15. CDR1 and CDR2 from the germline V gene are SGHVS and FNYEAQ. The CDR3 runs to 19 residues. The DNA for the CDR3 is TGTGCCAGCAGCTTATTTGTTGTGGCGGGAGGGCCGAATTACAATGAGCAGTTCTTC. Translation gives CASSLFVVAGGPNYNEQFF.

CDR3 sequence: CASSLEAEQYF. For the CDR3, the DNA is TGTGCCAGCAGCCTGGAGGCGGAGCAGTACTTC. The rearrangement uses TRBV11-3 and TRBJ2-7; weak D call: TRBD2 (5 bases). This CDR3 has 11 amino acids. CDR1 and CDR2 from the germline V gene are SGHNT and YENEEA. V dropped 5 bases and J dropped 7 bases, with 9 bases sitting between them.

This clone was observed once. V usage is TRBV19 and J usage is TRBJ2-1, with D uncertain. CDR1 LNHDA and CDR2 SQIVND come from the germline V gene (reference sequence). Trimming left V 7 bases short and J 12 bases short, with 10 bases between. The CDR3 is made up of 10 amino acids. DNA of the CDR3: TGTGCCAGTACTCCCTCGGGGCAGTTCTTC. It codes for CASTPSGQFF.

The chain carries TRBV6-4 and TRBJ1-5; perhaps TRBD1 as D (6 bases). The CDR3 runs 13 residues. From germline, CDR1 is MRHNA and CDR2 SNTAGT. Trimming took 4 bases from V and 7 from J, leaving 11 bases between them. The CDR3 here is CASSAQGGQPQHF. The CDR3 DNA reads TGTGCCAGCAGTGCACAGGGCGGACAGCCCCAGCATTTT.

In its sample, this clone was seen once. DNA for the CDR3: TGTGCCAGCAGCTCTCGCGGGTCCGATGAGCAGTTCTTC. Residues: CASSSRGSDEQFF. V usage is TRBV9 and J usage is TRBJ2-1; the D gene is possibly TRBD2 (5 bases). The CDR3 loop spans 13 amino acids. Germline assignment: CDR1 SGDLS and CDR2 YYNGEE. Trimming stripped 4 bases from V and 8 bases from J, with 13 bases between.

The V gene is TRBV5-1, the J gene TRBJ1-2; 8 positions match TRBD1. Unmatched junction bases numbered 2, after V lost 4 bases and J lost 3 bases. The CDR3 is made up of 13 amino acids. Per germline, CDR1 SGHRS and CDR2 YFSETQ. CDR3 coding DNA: TGCGCCAGCAGCCCAGGGGGCTACTATGGCTACACCTTC. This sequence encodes CASSPGGYYGYTF. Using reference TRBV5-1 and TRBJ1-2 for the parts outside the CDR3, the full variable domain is KAGVTQTPRYLIKTRGQQVTLSCSPISGHRSVSWYQQTPGQGLQFLFEYFSETQRNKGNFPGRFSGRQFSNSRSEMNVSTLELGDSALYLCASSPGGYYGYTFGSGTRLTVV.

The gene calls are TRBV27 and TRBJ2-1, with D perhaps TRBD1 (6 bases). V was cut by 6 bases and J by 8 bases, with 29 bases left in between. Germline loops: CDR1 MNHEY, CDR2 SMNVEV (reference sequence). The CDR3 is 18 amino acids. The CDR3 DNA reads TGTGCCAGCAGCGTCCGGGGAAGGTCTAGTCAGGGGAGCTATGAGCAGTTCTTC. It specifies CASSVRGRSSQGSYEQFF.

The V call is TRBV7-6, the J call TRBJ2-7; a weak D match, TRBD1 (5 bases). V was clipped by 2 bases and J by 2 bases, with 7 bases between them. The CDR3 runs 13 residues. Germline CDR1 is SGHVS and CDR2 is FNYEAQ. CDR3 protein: CASSLSGTYEQYF. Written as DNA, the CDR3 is TGTGCCAGCAGCTTATCAGGGACCTACGAGCAGTACTTC. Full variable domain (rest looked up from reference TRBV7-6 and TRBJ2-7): GAGVSQSPRYKVTKRGQDVALRCDPISGHVSLYWYRQALGQGPEFLTYFNYEAQQDKSGLPNDRFSAERPEGSISTLTIQRTEQRDSAMYRCASSLSGTYEQYFGPGTRLTVT.

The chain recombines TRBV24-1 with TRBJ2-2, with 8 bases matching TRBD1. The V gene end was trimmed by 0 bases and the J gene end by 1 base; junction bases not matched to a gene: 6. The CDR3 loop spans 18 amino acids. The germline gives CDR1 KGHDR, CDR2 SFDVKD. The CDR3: CATSDLPGTGENTGELFF. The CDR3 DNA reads TGTGCCACCAGTGATTTGCCCGGGACAGGAGAGAACACCGGGGAGCTGTTTTTT.

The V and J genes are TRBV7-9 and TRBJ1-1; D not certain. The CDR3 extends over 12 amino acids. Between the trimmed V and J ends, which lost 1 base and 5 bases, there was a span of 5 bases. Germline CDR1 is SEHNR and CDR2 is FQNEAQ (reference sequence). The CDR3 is CASSLGTTEAFF. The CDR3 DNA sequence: TGTGCCAGCAGCTTAGGAACTACTGAAGCTTTCTTT. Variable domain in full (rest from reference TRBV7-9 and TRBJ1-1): DTGVSQNPRHKITKRGQNVTFRCDPISEHNRLYWYRQTLGQGPEFLTYFQNEAQLEKSRLLSDRFSAERPKGSFSTLEIQRTEQGDSAMYLCASSLGTTEAFFGQGTRLTVV.

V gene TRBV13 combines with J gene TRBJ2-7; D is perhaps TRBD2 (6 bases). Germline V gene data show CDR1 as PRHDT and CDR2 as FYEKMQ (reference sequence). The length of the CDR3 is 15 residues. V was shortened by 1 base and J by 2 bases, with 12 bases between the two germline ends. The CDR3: CASSLARDGPYEQYF. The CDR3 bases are TGTGCCAGCAGCTTAGCGCGGGATGGTCCCTACGAGCAGTACTTC.

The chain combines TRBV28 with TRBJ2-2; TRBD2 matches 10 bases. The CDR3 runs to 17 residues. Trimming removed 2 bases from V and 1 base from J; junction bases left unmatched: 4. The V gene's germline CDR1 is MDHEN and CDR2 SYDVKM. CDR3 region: CASSLILAGVNTGELFF. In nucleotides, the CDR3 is TGTGCCAGCAGTTTAATTCTAGCGGGGGTGAACACCGGGGAGCTGTTTTTT.

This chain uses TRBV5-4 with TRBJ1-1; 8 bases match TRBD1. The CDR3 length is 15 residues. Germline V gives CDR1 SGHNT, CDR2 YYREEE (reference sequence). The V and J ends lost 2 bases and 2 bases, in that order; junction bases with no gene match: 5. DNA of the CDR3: TGTGCCAGCAGCTTCTTCAGGGGGCGAAACACTGAAGCTTTCTTT. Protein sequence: CASSFFRGRNTEAFF.

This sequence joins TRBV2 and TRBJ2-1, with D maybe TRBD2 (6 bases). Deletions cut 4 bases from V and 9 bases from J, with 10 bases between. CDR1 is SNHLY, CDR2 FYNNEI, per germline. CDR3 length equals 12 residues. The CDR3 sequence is CASSGLATEQFF. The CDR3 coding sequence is TGTGCCAGCAGTGGTCTAGCGACTGAGCAGTTCTTC.